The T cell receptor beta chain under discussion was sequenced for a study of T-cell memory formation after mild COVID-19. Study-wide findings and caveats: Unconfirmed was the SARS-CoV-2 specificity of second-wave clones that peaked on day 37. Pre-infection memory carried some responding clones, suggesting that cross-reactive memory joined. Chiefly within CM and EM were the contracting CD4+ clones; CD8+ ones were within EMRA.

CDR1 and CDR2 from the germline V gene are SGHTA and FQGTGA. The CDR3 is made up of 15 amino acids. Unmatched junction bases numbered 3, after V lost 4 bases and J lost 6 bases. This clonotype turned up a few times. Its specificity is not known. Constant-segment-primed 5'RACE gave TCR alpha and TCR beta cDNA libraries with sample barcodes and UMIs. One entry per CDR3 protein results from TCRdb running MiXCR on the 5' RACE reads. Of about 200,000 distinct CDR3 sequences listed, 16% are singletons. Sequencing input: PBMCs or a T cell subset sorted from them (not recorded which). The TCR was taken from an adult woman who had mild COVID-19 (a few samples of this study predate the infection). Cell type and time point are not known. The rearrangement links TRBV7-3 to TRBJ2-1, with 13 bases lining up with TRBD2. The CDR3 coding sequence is TGTGCCAGCAGCTCCCGGACTAGCGGGGGCAATGAGCAGTTCTTC. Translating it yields CASSSRTSGGNEQFF.